This T cell receptor (beta chain) was sequenced in a study of glioma-infiltrating T cells. The iRepertoire nested amplicon-rescue multiplex PCR amplified TCR alpha and beta CDR3s from RNA. TCRdb recomputed calls from the multiplex PCR reads with MiXCR, one row per CDR3 protein. The sample has 400,000 or so distinct CDR3 sequences, roughly two fifths seen once. This clonotype was detected only a few times. The sequenced sample consisted of glioma tissue, nonneoplastic brain tissue, or PBMCs (not recorded which). The clonotype originates from a human donor with low-grade glioma or glioblastoma, undergoing nonglioma brain surgery, or in good health (not recorded which).

The CDR3 DNA follows: TGTGCCAGCAGTGAAGACAGGGGGCTTGGGTCCTACAATGAGCAGTTCTTC. Amino acid sequence: CASSEDRGLGSYNEQFF. This chain joins TRBV25-1 and TRBJ2-1, with 10 bases matching TRBD1. The CDR3 length is 17 residues. Germline-derived CDR1 and CDR2 are MGHDK and SYGVNS. J was trimmed by 1 base and V by 2 bases; bases with no gene match: 5.